This T cell receptor (beta chain) was observed in a study of T-cell reconstitution after alpha-beta-depleted transplantation in children. Study results and limitations: Surviving recipient T cells and intrathymic progenitors accounted for some patients' high TCRbeta diversity at day 60.

This clonotype has just a few counts. Its antigen is still unknown. Per the germline V gene, CDR1 is LNHDA and CDR2 is SQIVND (reference sequence). The CDR3 totals 15 residues. Trimming left V 3 bases short and J 5 bases short, with 17 bases between. Using unique molecular identifiers, the investigators prepared the TCRbeta library. MiXCR was run by TCRdb on the PCR reads, yielding one entry per CDR3 protein. The repertoire holds 98,000 or so distinct CDR3 sequences, with more than 20% as singletons. Source: PBMCs, taken before TCRalphabeta/CD19-depleted stem cell transplant. The clonotype comes from a boy between 2 and 10 years old with acute lymphoblastic leukemia, due to receive a stem cell transplant. V is TRBV19 and J is TRBJ2-7; a possible D gene is TRBD2 (6 bases). CDR3 sequence reads: CASSISSGGAHEQYF. DNA of the CDR3: TGTGCCAGTAGTATTTCCAGCGGAGGGGCCCACGAGCAGTACTTC.